What follows describes a single T cell receptor beta chain. Its antigen is currently unknown. The data derive from a study of cytomegalovirus exposure and HLA in healthy donors. General study findings and limits: Later work found that TCR association rates differed between HLA loci; DRB1 had the most and HLA-C the fewest. What a later analysis showed was that several of the most significant clusters appeared linked to common viral pathogens.

Trimming shortened V by 3 bases and J by 3 bases, and 9 bases separated the two germline ends. The CDR3 is 12 amino acids. Per the germline V gene, CDR1 is SQVTM and CDR2 is ANQGSEA. Researchers ran the PCR with 60 Vbeta and 13 Jbeta primers. Sequencing used immunoSEQ multiplex PCR; TCRdb keeps in-frame clones, though not all of them. This sample carries roughly 130,000 clones, 80% of them seen once, and the ten largest clones take 1%. The receptor comes from a man in his forties in good health and CMV-seronegative. This chain links TRBV29-1 with TRBJ2-7; D uncertain. The sample taken for sequencing was PBMCs. The CDR3 DNA sequence: TGCAGCGTTGAGGGCAGCAACTACGAGCAGTACTTC. Translating it yields CSVEGSNYEQYF.